The 28 T cell receptor beta chains presented below share a single source sample, sequenced in a study of blood T cells in healthy people across ages. A second PCR of 7 to 11 cycles used a sample-barcoded 5' primer and a J-beta primer mix. Using its own MiXCR run on the 5' RACE reads, TCRdb lists one record per CDR3 protein. The data contain around 400,000 distinct CDR3 sequences, approximately 51% of them singletons. The specimen sequenced was blood. The source is a man aged 55 to 70 in good health.

There are a few counts of this clonotype. The J gene is TRBJ2-1, the V gene TRBV7-9; D is unresolved. Germline CDR1 is SEHNR and CDR2 is FQNEAQ (reference sequence). Trimming cost V 2 bases and J 8 bases, with 10 bases left between them. This CDR3 has 13 residues. The CDR3 loop reads CASSLYPRYEQFF. CDR3 sequence (DNA): TGTGCCAGCAGCTTATACCCTAGGTATGAGCAGTTCTTC.

This clonotype was counted a few times. The gene calls are TRBV6-6 and TRBJ2-1, with D perhaps being TRBD1 or TRBD2 (5 bases each). V lost 10 bases and J 6 bases, leaving 22 bases between the germline ends. Per the germline V gene, CDR1 is MNHNY and CDR2 is SVGAGI (reference sequence). This CDR3 contains 15 residues. The CDR3: CANPSRDPPGNEQFF. CDR3 coding DNA: TGTGCCAACCCCTCTAGGGACCCTCCGGGCAATGAGCAGTTCTTC.

J is TRBJ2-1 and V is TRBV6-6; TRBD2 matches 7 bases. This CDR3 comprises 13 residues. Germline V lookup: CDR1 MNHNY, CDR2 SVGAGI (reference sequence). V lost 2 bases to trimming and J lost 10 bases; unmatched junction nucleotides: 5. CDR3 loop: CASSYRGGGEQFF. CDR3 coding DNA: TGTGCCAGCAGTTACCGCGGGGGAGGCGAGCAGTTCTTC.

The chain has TRBV11-3 and TRBJ2-3; 12 nucleotides line up with TRBD1. Germline V gene sequence: CDR1 SGHNT, CDR2 YENEEA. The CDR3 totals 17 residues. With 3 bases clipped from V and 4 bases from J, the junction kept 8 bases outside the gene matches. CDR3 DNA sequence: TGTGCCAGCAGCTTGTCTCCGGGACAGGGGGCTTCAGATACGCAGTATTTT. Translated, it gives CASSLSPGQGASDTQYF.

This chain uses TRBV7-2 with TRBJ2-3; 9 nucleotides match TRBD2. Germline lookup yields CDR1 SGHTA and CDR2 FQGNSA. The ends lost 7 bases at V and 1 base at J; junction bases unmatched: 6. This CDR3 contains 15 residues. The CDR3 region is CASKAGGIRTDTQYF. In DNA form, the CDR3 reads TGTGCCAGCAAAGCGGGAGGAATACGCACAGATACGCAGTATTTT.

The rearrangement links TRBV6-1 to TRBJ1-2; no firm D call. This CDR3 contains 14 residues. Per germline, CDR1 MNHNS and CDR2 SASEGT. Deletions cut 0 bases from V and 3 bases from J, with 8 bases between. CDR3 sequence: CASSEAGADYGYTF. CDR3 bases: TGTGCCAGCAGTGAAGCGGGAGCCGACTATGGCTACACCTTC.

The chain recombines TRBV7-2 with TRBJ2-1; 9 bases are shared with TRBD2. V shed 9 bases and J 3 bases; nucleotides not matched to a gene: 9. Germline V gives CDR1 SGHTA, CDR2 FQGNSA. The CDR3 is 15 residues long. CDR3 amino acids: CASSNIAGDYNEQFF. The CDR3 nucleotides are TGTGCCAGTAGTAATATAGCGGGGGACTACAATGAGCAGTTCTTC.

This clonotype was detected a few times. The V call is TRBV20-1, the J call TRBJ2-5; D not resolved. Germline CDR1 and CDR2: DFQATT and SNEGSKA (reference sequence). The CDR3 length is 13 residues. V shed 4 bases and J shed 2 bases, with 11 bases lying between them. The CDR3 sequence is CSATPSGQETQYF. The CDR3 DNA reads as TGCAGTGCTACCCCCTCCGGGCAAGAGACCCAGTACTTC.

The rearrangement joins TRBV28 to TRBJ2-3; the D is unclear. Germline V gives CDR1 MDHEN, CDR2 SYDVKM. Trimming cost V 3 bases and J 2 bases, with 12 bases left between them. The CDR3 is made up of 15 amino acids. CDR3 in DNA: TGTGCCAGCAGTTTTTGGTCCAAGACCACAGATACGCAGTATTTT. It yields the protein CASSFWSKTTDTQYF.

The chain recombines TRBV2 with TRBJ2-5; no firm D call. The CDR3 covers 12 residues. V lost 10 bases and J 0 bases, leaving 9 bases between the germline ends. The germline V gene encodes CDR1 SNHLY and CDR2 FYNNEI. CDR3 in DNA: TGTGCCACCGGGTCGTACCAAGAGACCCAGTACTTC. It specifies CATGSYQETQYF. Full variable domain (remainder filled in from reference TRBV2 and TRBJ2-5): EPEVTQTPSHQVTQMGQEVILRCVPISNHLYFYWYRQILGQKVEFLVSFYNNEISEKSEIFDDQFSVERPDGSNFTLKIRSTKLEDSAMYFCATGSYQETQYFGPGTRLLVL.

In this sample, this clonotype turned up many times. This may come from a read error, since a much larger clone is one base off. This chain links TRBV7-2 with TRBJ2-5; 9 bases map to TRBD2. The germline V gene encodes CDR1 SGHTA and CDR2 FQGNSA. This CDR3 contains 15 residues. With V trimmed by 1 base and J by 4 bases, 4 bases remained unmatched. The CDR3 loop is CASSLGRAGGETQYF. The CDR3 bases are TGTGCCAGCAGCTTAGGACGAGCGGGGGGAGAGACCCAGTACTTC.

The chain couples TRBV6-1 to TRBJ2-7; D perhaps matches TRBD1 (6 bases). The V and J ends lost 4 bases and 1 base respectively, with 8 bases between them. The CDR3 has 13 amino acids. CDR1 and CDR2 from the germline V gene are MNHNS and SASEGT. CDR3 coding DNA: TGTGCCAGCAGTGCACAGGGATCCTACGAGCAGTACTTC. Its protein product is CASSAQGSYEQYF.

The chain joins TRBV6-1 to TRBJ1-1; D gene uncertain. Trimming cost V 2 bases and J 7 bases, with 14 bases left between them. Germline CDR1 and CDR2: MNHNS and SASEGT. The CDR3 extends over 14 amino acids. CDR3 protein: CASSERPTYGEAFF. CDR3 coding DNA: TGTGCCAGCAGTGAACGCCCAACCTACGGTGAAGCTTTCTTT.

This clonotype was recorded at least ten times. The gene calls are TRBV10-3 and TRBJ2-3; possible D gene TRBD2, 6 bases. This CDR3 has 13 residues. CDR1 and CDR2 (germline): ENHRY, SYGVKD. Trimming left V 4 bases short and J 8 bases short, with 13 bases between. CDR3 nucleotides: TGTGCCATCAGTGGCGAACGGGAGAGTACGCAGTATTTT. Its protein product is CAISGERESTQYF.

The V gene is TRBV9, the J gene TRBJ2-3; D gene uncertain. Trimming took off 4 bases at V and 6 bases at J, with 9 bases between the two ends. CDR3 size: 12 residues. Germline V CDR1 and CDR2: SGDLS, YYNGEE. CDR3 sequence reads: CASSLSKDTQYF. For the CDR3, the DNA is TGTGCCAGCAGCCTCTCCAAGGATACGCAGTATTTT. Full variable domain (rest looked up from reference TRBV9 and TRBJ2-3): DSGVTQTPKHLITATGQRVTLRCSPRSGDLSVYWYQQSLDQGLQFLIQYYNGEERAKGNILERFSAQQFPDLHSELNLSSLELGDSALYFCASSLSKDTQYFGPGTRLTVL.

The chain links TRBV6-1 to TRBJ1-5, with D unclear. V was trimmed by 6 bases and J by 3 bases, leaving 21 bases between them. This CDR3 is built from 17 residues. CDR1 MNHNS and CDR2 SASEGT come from the germline V gene. The CDR3: CASSQLTSSGLNQPQHF. The CDR3 bases are TGTGCCAGCAGCCAACTTACAAGCTCGGGCCTCAATCAGCCCCAGCATTTT.

The V gene is TRBV28, the J gene TRBJ1-5; 8 nucleotides match TRBD1. V lost 5 bases and J lost 6; bases outside the gene matches: 6. The CDR3 contains 14 residues. Germline CDR1 MDHEN, CDR2 SYDVKM. For the CDR3, the DNA is TGTGCCAGCAGTGTAGACGACAGGGGTCAGCCCCAGCATTTT. Amino acids: CASSVDDRGQPQHF.

This chain uses TRBV11-2 with TRBJ2-1; TRBD2 aligns across 8 bases. V was pared by 5 bases and J by 8 bases, with 8 bases of the junction left unmatched. CDR1 SGHAT and CDR2 FQNNGV come from the germline V gene. This CDR3 spans 14 amino acids. The CDR3: CASSPSRLAYEQFF. The DNA of the CDR3 is TGTGCCAGCAGCCCCTCTCGACTAGCGTATGAGCAGTTCTTC.

About this clonotype itself: A much larger clone lies one base from this, so it may be a read error. The V and J genes are TRBV29-1 and TRBJ2-1, with 9 bases that match TRBD2. Per the germline V gene, CDR1 is SQVTM and CDR2 is ANQGSEA. The CDR3 has 14 amino acids. The CDR3 here is CSALAGSSYSEQFF. As DNA, the CDR3 is TGCAGCGCGCTAGCGGGGAGCTCCTACAGTGAGCAGTTCTTC.

The table lists this clonotype with a few counts. A much larger clone sits a single nucleotide away, making a read error possible. The chain employs TRBV12-3 or TRBV12-4 and TRBJ1-6; D gene ambiguous. The CDR3 totals 11 residues. The CDR3 sequence is CASSFGRPPHF. The CDR3 DNA reads as TGTGCCAGCAGTTTTGGGAGGCCCCCCCACTTT.

Worth noting for this clonotype: This may be a read error, as it is one base from a much larger clone. The chain carries TRBV7-2 and TRBJ2-6, with D possibly matching TRBD2 (6 bases). V gave up 4 bases and J gave up 0 bases, with 13 bases separating them. The length of the CDR3 is 17 residues. Per the germline V gene, CDR1 is SGHTA and CDR2 is FQGNSA. In DNA form, the CDR3 reads TGTGCCAGCAGCTCCCGCGGAGGGGCCTCTGGGGCCAACGTCCTGACTTTC. Translation gives CASSSRGGASGANVLTF.

This chain uses TRBV20-1 with TRBJ2-4; 8 bases align to TRBD2. Germline V gene lookup returns CDR1 DFQATT and CDR2 SNEGSKA (reference sequence). V was clipped by 0 bases and J by 8 bases; unmatched bases: 9. The CDR3 spans 15 residues. As DNA, the CDR3 is TGCAGTGCTAGAGATCGGGCGGGGGGTAGCTACATTCAGTACTTC. Residues: CSARDRAGGSYIQYF.

The chain is built from TRBV11-2 and TRBJ2-7, with TRBD1 matching 10 bases. Germline V gives CDR1 SGHAT, CDR2 FQNNGV. The CDR3 consists of 16 residues. V gave up 1 base and J gave up 2 bases; unmatched junction bases: 5. The CDR3 loop is CASSLGGQGIPYEQYF. DNA of the CDR3: TGTGCCAGCAGCTTAGGGGGACAGGGGATTCCCTACGAGCAGTACTTC. Full variable domain (remainder filled in from reference TRBV11-2 and TRBJ2-7): EAGVAQSPRYKIIEKRQSVAFWCNPISGHATLYWYQQILGQGPKLLIQFQNNGVVDDSQLPKDRFSAERLKGVDSTLKIQPAKLEDSAVYLCASSLGGQGIPYEQYFGPGTRLTVT.

The chain has TRBV6-5 and TRBJ1-1; no clear D. Trimming took 7 bases from V and 0 from J, leaving 12 bases between them. Germline V lookup: CDR1 MNHEY, CDR2 SVGAGI. CDR3 length equals 14 residues. This CDR3 reads CASKETSMNTEAFF. In DNA, the CDR3 is TGTGCCAGCAAAGAAACGAGCATGAACACTGAAGCTTTCTTT.

This clonotype has at least ten counts. The chain combines TRBV11-2 with TRBJ2-3, with D perhaps matching TRBD1 (6 bases). The V gene's germline CDR1 is SGHAT and CDR2 FQNNGV. Trimming left V 3 bases short and J 4 bases short, with 8 bases between. This CDR3 has 13 residues. In DNA, the CDR3 is TGTGCCAGCAGCTTGAACAGGGCAGATACGCAGTATTTT. This gives the protein CASSLNRADTQYF.

CDR3 DNA sequence: TGCAGTGTTACTAGCGGGGGGGCCGCAACAGATACGCAGTATTTT. Translation gives CSVTSGGAATDTQYF. The rearrangement joins TRBV20-1 to TRBJ2-3, with TRBD2 matching 13 bases. Germline loops: CDR1 DFQATT, CDR2 SNEGSKA (reference sequence). The CDR3 has 15 amino acids. The J segment lost 3 bases and the V segment lost 7 bases, leaving 7 bases of the junction unmatched.

The rearrangement links TRBV7-2 to TRBJ2-7; maybe TRBD2 (6 bases). CDR1 is SGHTA, CDR2 FQGNSA, per germline. The length of the CDR3 is 16 residues. Trimming pared 2 bases from V and 5 bases from J, leaving 19 bases between. DNA of the CDR3: TGTGCCAGCAGCTTAACCCGGGCTAGCGTGAAGAACGAGCAGTACTTC. Its protein product is CASSLTRASVKNEQYF.

This clonotype has only a few counts. The rearrangement joins TRBV20-1 to TRBJ2-1, with D perhaps assigned TRBD1 or TRBD2 (5 bases each). The V end lost 8 bases, the J end lost 5 bases, and 19 bases lay between the germline ends. CDR1 is DFQATT, CDR2 SNEGSKA, per germline (reference sequence). This CDR3 region has 14 residues. This CDR3 is CSSRGATGNNEQFF. CDR3 DNA: TGCAGTTCCCGTGGGGCAACGGGGAACAATGAGCAGTTCTTC.